The 10 T cell receptor beta chains listed next were all sequenced from one sample in a study of blood T cell repertoires in COVID-19. Sequencing used immunoSEQ multiplex PCR; TCRdb keeps in-frame clones, though not all of them. The data hold tens of thousands of clones, with roughly 84% observed a single time. Sequences were obtained from peripheral blood. These receptors all come from a woman in her 70s with acute or convalescent COVID-19.

The V and J genes are TRBV4-1 and TRBJ2-6, with 9 nucleotides matching TRBD1. J gave up 2 bases and V 5 bases, and 16 bases lay outside the gene matches. The CDR3 runs 20 residues. The germline V gene has CDR1 MGHRA and CDR2 YSYEKL. CDR3 loop: CASSARRPGQGSPGANVLTF. CDR3 sequence (DNA): TGCGCCAGCAGCGCTCGAAGGCCGGGACAGGGAAGCCCTGGGGCCAACGTCCTGACTTTC.

The rearrangement joins TRBV9 to TRBJ2-3; 9 bases align to TRBD2. There are 16 residues in the CDR3. J was trimmed by 4 bases and V by 0 bases; bases with no gene match: 6. Germline V gene lookup returns CDR1 SGDLS and CDR2 YYNGEE. CDR3 coding DNA: TGTGCCAGCAGCGTAGTCGCGGGACTAGCCCCAGATACGCAGTATTTT. Protein sequence: CASSVVAGLAPDTQYF.

The J gene is TRBJ2-1, the V gene TRBV5-1, with TRBD1 matching 7 bases. The CDR3 has 15 residues. CDR1 is SGHRS and CDR2 is YFSETQ in the germline V gene. V trimming: 4 bases; J trimming: 0 bases; junction bases outside the gene matches: 4. The CDR3 is CASSPTGSSYNEQFF. Here the CDR3 DNA reads TGCGCCAGCAGCCCGACAGGGAGCTCCTACAATGAGCAGTTCTTC.

The chain links TRBV30 to TRBJ1-1; no clear D gene. The length of the CDR3 is 13 residues. Per the germline V gene, CDR1 is GTSNPN and CDR2 is SVGIG (reference sequence). With 0 bases removed from V and 1 base from J, the gap between germline ends came to 6 bases. CDR3 DNA sequence: TGTGCCTGGAGTGTACAGTCGAACACTGAAGCTTTCTTT. Translating it yields CAWSVQSNTEAFF. Drawing the rest from reference TRBV30 and TRBJ1-1, the complete variable domain is SQTIHQWPATLVQPVGSPLSLECTVEGTSNPNLYWYRQAAGRGLQLLFYSVGIGQISSEVPQNLSASRPQDRQFILSSKKLLLSDSGFYLCAWSVQSNTEAFFGQGTRLTVV.

V gene TRBV12-3 or TRBV12-4 combines with J gene TRBJ1-2; D is possibly TRBD1 (6 bases). Trimming removed 7 bases from V and 5 bases from J, with 11 bases in between. CDR3 size: 12 residues. DNA of the CDR3: TGTGCCAGCACCGACAGGACTTATGGCTACACCTTC. Its protein is CASTDRTYGYTF.

This clone was counted only a few times. A read error may produce the germline difference seen at one junction end. This chain connects TRBV27 to TRBJ2-2; D may be TRBD1 (7 bases). The CDR3 extends over 14 amino acids. Germline CDR1 MNHEY, CDR2 SMNVEV (reference sequence). CDR3 sequence reads: CASSLTGPTGEVFF. CDR3 coding DNA: TGTGCCAGCAGTCTGACAGGGCCCACCGGGGAGGTGTTTTTT.

Here the CDR3 reads CASSQGTGANTGELFF. The CDR3 bases are TGCGCCAGCAGCCAAGGAACAGGGGCGAACACCGGGGAGCTGTTTTTT. J is TRBJ2-2 and V is TRBV4-3; 7 nucleotides align to TRBD1. CDR1 and CDR2 from the germline V gene are LGHNA and YSLEER. This CDR3 is built from 16 residues. With V trimmed by 1 base and J by 0 bases, 2 bases remained unmatched.

With respect to this clone: Other DNA sequences in the sample encode the same CDR3. The chain recombines TRBV3-1 (or the pseudogene TRBV3-2) with TRBJ2-5, with 12 bases that match TRBD2. The CDR3 spans 16 residues. V shed 1 base and J 8 bases; nucleotides not matched to a gene: 8. Germline V lookup: CDR1 LGHDT, CDR2 YNNKEL (reference sequence). In nucleotides, the CDR3 is TGTGCCAGCAGCCAAGTATCTAGCGGGGGGGCGGGCACCCAGTACTTC. Its protein product is CASSQVSSGGAGTQYF.

This clone was recorded only once. The chain uses TRBV28 and TRBJ1-1; possibly TRBD1 for D (6 bases). V was trimmed by 6 bases and J by 7 bases, leaving 15 bases between them. CDR1 is MDHEN and CDR2 is SYDVKM in the germline V gene. The CDR3 extends over 13 amino acids. CDR3 nucleotides: TGTGCCAGCAGGGGTACAGACAGGAGTGAAGCTTTCTTT. Protein: CASRGTDRSEAFF. Based on the CDR3 plus reference TRBV28 and TRBJ1-1, the full variable domain is DVKVTQSSRYLVKRTGEKVFLECVQDMDHENMFWYRQDPGLGLRLIYFSYDVKMKEKGDIPEGYSVSREKKERFSLILESASTNQTSMYLCASRGTDRSEAFFGQGTRLTVV.

This clone appeared a single time. V gene TRBV4-2 combines with J gene TRBJ1-3; D is ambiguous. Germline V lookup: CDR1 LGHNA, CDR2 YNFKEQ. Trimming shortened V by 2 bases and J by 0 bases, and 8 bases separated the two germline ends. This CDR3 region has 15 residues. The CDR3 DNA sequence: TGTGCCAGCAGCCAACGAGGAGCCTCTGGAAACACCATATATTTT. Translation: CASSQRGASGNTIYF.